A single count supports the clone carrying this TCR beta chain. The antigen is not known. Per the authors' pipeline: Filtering differed, since immunoSEQ gave only junction sequences and no quality scores. Sequencing used immunoSEQ multiplex PCR; TCRdb keeps in-frame clones, though not all of them. D and trimming come from the DNA, and the V and J calls and clone size come from that table. The sample consists of approximately 2,000,000 clones, 93% of them appearing once. The sample originates from a study of shared clonotypes between healthy human individuals. Across the study: Aged 18 to 49, the donors were a couple of women and a few men. Overall study results and limits: Shared clonotypes across all four donors exceeded non-shared ones in generation probability. Larger estimated richness was generally seen in naive subsets than in memory subsets.

CD45RO-negative cells were positively selected for CCR7, leaving out terminally differentiated effector memory CD45RA+ cells. The receptor comes from a man aged 18 to 29 in good health. Some clones in this sample may be carry-over from other donors' samples. Sequenced input: naive CD8+ T cells from PBMCs.

CDR3 amino acids: CASSITGDRETIYEQYF. The DNA of the CDR3 is TGTGCCAGTAGTATAACCGGGGACAGGGAGACCATCTACGAGCAGTACTTC. The chain links TRBV19 to TRBJ2-7, with TRBD1 matching over 9 bases. With V trimmed by 2 bases and J by 3 bases, 11 bases remained unmatched. The germline CDR1 and CDR2 sequences are LNHDA and SQIVND (reference sequence). This CDR3 contains 17 residues.